Here is one T cell receptor (beta chain) with its context. Its specificity is unknown. The sample belongs to a study of radiotherapy plus CTLA-4 blockade in lung cancer. Findings and limits, study-wide: Clones derived from tumor TCRs expanded in blood after radiotherapy plus ipilimumab.

The CDR3 runs 16 residues. Germline values: CDR1 MNHEY, CDR2 SVGAGI. Trimming stripped 3 bases from V and 0 bases from J, with 12 bases between. Generated by immunoSEQ multiplex PCR, the TCRdb table keeps only in-frame clones and is missing some. This repertoire shows some 41,000 clones, about 70% found once; its top ten account for over 20%. This receptor was taken from a human donor with non-small cell lung cancer who had a partial response to radiotherapy plus ipilimumab. Sequences were derived from peripheral blood, sampled from a patient treated with radiotherapy plus ipilimumab. The chain employs TRBV6-5 and TRBJ1-3; D is uncertain. The CDR3 loop is CASSYSRPSSGNTIYF. CDR3 DNA sequence: TGTGCCAGCAGTTATTCCCGCCCCAGCTCTGGAAACACCATATATTTT.